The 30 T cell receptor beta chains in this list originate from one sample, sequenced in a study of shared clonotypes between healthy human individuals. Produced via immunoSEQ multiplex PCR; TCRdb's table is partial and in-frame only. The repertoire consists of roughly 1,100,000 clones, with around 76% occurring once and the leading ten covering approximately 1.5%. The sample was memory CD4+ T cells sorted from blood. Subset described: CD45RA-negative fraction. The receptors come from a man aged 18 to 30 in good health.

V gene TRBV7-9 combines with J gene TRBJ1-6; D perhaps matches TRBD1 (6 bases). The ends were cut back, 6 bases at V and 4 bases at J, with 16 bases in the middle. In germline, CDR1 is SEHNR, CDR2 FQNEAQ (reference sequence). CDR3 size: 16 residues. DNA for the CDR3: TGTGCCAGCAGGGAGACAGGAGTTTCGTATAATTCACCCCTCCACTTT. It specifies CASRETGVSYNSPLHF. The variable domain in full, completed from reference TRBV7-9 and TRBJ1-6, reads DTGVSQNPRHKITKRGQNVTFRCDPISEHNRLYWYRQTLGQGPEFLTYFQNEAQLEKSRLLSDRFSAERPKGSFSTLEIQRTEQGDSAMYLCASRETGVSYNSPLHFGNGTRLTVT.

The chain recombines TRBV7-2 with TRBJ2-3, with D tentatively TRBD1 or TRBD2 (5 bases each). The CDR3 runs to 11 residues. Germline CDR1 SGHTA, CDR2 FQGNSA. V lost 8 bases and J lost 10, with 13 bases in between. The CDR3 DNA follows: TGTGCCAGCGGGACGGGCCAGCCGCAGTATTTT. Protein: CASGTGQPQYF.

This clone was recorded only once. CDR3 region: CASSSSSRGADTQYF. The CDR3 DNA follows: TGCGCCAGCAGCAGCTCTAGCAGGGGGGCAGATACGCAGTATTTT. This sequence joins TRBV5-1 and TRBJ2-3, with a weak D call TRBD1 (7 bases). V was shortened by 4 bases and J by 4 bases, with 16 bases between the two germline ends. Germline V lookup: CDR1 SGHRS, CDR2 YFSETQ. The CDR3 has 15 amino acids.

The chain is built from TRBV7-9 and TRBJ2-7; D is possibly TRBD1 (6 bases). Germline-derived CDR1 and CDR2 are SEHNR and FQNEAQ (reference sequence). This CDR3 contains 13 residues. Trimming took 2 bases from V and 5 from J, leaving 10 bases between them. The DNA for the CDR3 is TGTGCCAGCAGCTTAACGACAGGAAACGAGCAGTACTTC. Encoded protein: CASSLTTGNEQYF.

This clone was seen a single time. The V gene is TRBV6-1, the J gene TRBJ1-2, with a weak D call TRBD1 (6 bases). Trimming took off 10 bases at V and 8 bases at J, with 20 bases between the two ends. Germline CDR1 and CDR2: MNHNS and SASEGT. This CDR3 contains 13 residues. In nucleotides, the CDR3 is TGTGCCAACGCGTGGGACACCCGGGGCGGCTACACCTTC. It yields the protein CANAWDTRGGYTF.

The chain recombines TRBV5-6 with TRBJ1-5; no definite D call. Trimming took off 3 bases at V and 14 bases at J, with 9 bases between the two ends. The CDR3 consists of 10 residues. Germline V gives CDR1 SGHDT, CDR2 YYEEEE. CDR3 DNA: TGTGCCAGCAGCTCCCTTCACGAGCATTTT. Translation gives CASSSLHEHF.

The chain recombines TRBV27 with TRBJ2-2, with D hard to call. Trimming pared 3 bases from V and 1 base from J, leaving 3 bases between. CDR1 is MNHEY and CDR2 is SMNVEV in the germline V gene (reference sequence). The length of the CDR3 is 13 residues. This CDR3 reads CASSLGNTGELFF. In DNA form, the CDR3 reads TGTGCCAGCAGTTTGGGGAACACCGGGGAGCTGTTTTTT.

The CDR3 coding sequence is TGCGCCAGCAGGGAAAATGACAGGCCTTCTGGAAACACCATATATTTT. This sequence encodes CASRENDRPSGNTIYF. The chain employs TRBV5-1 and TRBJ1-3; D might be TRBD1 (6 bases). CDR3 length equals 16 residues. Per the germline V gene, CDR1 is SGHRS and CDR2 is YFSETQ. Trimming cost V 5 bases and J 1 base, with 16 bases left between them.

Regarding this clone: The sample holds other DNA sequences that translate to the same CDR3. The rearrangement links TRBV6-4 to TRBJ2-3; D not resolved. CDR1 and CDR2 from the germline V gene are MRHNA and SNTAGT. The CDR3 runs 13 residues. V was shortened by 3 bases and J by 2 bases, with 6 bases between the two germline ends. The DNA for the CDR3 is TGTGCCAGCAGTGAAACAGACACAGATACGCAGTATTTT. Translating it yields CASSETDTDTQYF.

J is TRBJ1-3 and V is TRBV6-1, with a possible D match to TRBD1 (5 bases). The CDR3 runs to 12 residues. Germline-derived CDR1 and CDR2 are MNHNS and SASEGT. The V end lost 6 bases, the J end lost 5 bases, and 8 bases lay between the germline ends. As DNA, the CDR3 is TGTGCCAGCAGGGGGCACAGAAACACCATATATTTT. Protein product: CASRGHRNTIYF.

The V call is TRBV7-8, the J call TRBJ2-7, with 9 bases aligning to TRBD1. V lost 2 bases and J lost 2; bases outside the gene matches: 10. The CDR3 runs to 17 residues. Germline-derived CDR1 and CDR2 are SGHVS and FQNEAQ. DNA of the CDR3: TGTGCCAGCAGCTTACGGGAACCGGGACAGGGTGCCTACGAGCAGTACTTC. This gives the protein CASSLREPGQGAYEQYF.

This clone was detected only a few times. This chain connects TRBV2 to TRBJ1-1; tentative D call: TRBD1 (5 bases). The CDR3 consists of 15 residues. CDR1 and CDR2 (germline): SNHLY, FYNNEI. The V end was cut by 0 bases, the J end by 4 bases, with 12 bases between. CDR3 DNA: TGTGCCAGCAGTGAAGCGCAGGGTATCATCACTGAAGCTTTCTTT. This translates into CASSEAQGIITEAFF.

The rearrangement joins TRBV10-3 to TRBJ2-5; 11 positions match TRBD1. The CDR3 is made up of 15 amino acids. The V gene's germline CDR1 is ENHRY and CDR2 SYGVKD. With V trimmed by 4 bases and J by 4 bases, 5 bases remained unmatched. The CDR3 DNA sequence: TGTGCCATCAGTGTGGGACAGGGGGAGCGAGAGACCCAGTACTTC. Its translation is CAISVGQGERETQYF.

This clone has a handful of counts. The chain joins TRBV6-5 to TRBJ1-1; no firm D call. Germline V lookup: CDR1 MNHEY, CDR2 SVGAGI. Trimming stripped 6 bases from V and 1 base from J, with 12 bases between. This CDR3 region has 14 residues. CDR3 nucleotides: TGTGCCAGCAGGTATGGACGGGAGAACACTGAAGCTTTCTTT. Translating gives CASRYGRENTEAFF.

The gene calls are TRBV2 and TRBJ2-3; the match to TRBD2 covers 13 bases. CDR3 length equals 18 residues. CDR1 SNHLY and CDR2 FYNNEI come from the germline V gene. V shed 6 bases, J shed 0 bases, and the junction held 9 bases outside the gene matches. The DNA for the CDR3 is TGTGCCAGCAGAGGACTAGCGGGAGTTTATTCCAGCACAGATACGCAGTATTTT. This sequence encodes CASRGLAGVYSSTDTQYF.

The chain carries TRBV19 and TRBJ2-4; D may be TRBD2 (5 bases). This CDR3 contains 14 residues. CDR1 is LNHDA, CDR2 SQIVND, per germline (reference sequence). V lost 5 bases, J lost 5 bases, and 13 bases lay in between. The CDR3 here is CASSSPGIQNIQYF. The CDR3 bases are TGTGCCAGTAGTTCTCCGGGAATCCAAAACATTCAGTACTTC. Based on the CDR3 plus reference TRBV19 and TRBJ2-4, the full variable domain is DGGITQSPKYLFRKEGQNVTLSCEQNLNHDAMYWYRQDPGQGLRLIYYSQIVNDFQKGDIAEGYSVSREKKESFPLTVTSAQKNPTAFYLCASSSPGIQNIQYFGAGTRLSVL.

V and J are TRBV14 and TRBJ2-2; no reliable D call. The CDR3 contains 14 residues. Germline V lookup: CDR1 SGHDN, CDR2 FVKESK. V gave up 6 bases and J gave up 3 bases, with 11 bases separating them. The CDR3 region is CASSLNWYTGELFF. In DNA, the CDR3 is TGTGCCAGCAGTCTCAACTGGTACACCGGGGAGCTGTTTTTT.

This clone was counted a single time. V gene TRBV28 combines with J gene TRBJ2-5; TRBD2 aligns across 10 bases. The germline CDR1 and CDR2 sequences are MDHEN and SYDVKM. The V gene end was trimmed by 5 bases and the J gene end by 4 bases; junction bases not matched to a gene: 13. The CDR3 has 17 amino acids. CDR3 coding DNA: TGTGCCAGCAGTCCCCAGCGGGGGGGCCGTTCCGCAGAGACCCAGTACTTC. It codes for CASSPQRGGRSAETQYF.

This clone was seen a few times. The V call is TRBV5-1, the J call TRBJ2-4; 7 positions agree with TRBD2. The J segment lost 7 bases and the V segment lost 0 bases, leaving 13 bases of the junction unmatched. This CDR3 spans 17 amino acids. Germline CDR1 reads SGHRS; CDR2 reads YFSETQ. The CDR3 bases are TGCGCCAGCAGCTTGGGGGAGGGGCCAATGGTCATGAACATTCAGTACTTC. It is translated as CASSLGEGPMVMNIQYF.

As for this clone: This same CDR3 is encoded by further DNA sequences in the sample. CDR3 coding DNA: TGCGCCAGCAGCCAAGATCGGGGGAGCTCCTATAATTCACCCCTCCACTTT. This gives the protein CASSQDRGSSYNSPLHF. The genes are TRBV4-3 and TRBJ1-6, with D possibly TRBD1 on 5 matching bases. Germline CDR1 and CDR2: LGHNA and YSLEER. Trimming shortened V by 0 bases and J by 0 bases, and 9 bases separated the two germline ends. The CDR3 is 17 residues long.

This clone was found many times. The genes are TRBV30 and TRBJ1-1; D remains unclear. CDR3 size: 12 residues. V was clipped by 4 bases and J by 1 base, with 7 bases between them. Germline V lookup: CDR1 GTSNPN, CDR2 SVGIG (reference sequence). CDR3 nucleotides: TGTGCCTGGAAGAGGGCGAACACTGAAGCTTTCTTT. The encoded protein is CAWKRANTEAFF.

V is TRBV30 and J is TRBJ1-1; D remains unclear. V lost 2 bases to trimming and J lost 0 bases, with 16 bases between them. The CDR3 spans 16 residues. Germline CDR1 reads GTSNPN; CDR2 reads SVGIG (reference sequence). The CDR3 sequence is CAWSSLNLPMNTEAFF. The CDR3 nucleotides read TGTGCCTGGAGTTCCTTAAATCTCCCGATGAACACTGAAGCTTTCTTT.

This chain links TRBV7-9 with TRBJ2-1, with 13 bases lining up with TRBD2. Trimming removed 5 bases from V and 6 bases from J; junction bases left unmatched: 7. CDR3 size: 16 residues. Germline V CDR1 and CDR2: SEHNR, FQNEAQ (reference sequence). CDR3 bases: TGTGCCAGCAGCCAGAGACTAGCGGGGGGCCTCAATGAGCAGTTCTTC. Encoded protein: CASSQRLAGGLNEQFF. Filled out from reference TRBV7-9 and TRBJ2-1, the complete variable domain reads DTGVSQNPRHKITKRGQNVTFRCDPISEHNRLYWYRQTLGQGPEFLTYFQNEAQLEKSRLLSDRFSAERPKGSFSTLEIQRTEQGDSAMYLCASSQRLAGGLNEQFFGPGTRLTVL.

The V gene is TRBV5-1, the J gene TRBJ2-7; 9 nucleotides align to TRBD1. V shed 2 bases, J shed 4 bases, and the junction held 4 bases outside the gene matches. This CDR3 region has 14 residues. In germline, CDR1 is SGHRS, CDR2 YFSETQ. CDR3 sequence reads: CASSLRTGDYEQYF. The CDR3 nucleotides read TGCGCCAGCAGCTTACGGACAGGGGATTACGAGCAGTACTTC.

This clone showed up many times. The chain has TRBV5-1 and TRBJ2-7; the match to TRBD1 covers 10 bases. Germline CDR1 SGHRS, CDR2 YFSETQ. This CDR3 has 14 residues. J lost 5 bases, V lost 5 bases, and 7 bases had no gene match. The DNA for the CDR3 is TGCGCCAGCAGTACCGGGACAGGGGTGGACGAGCAGTACTTC. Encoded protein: CASSTGTGVDEQYF.

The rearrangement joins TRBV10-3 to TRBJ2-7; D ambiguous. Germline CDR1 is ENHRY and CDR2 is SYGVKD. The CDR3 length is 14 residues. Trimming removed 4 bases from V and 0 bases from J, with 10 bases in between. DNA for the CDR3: TGTGCCATCAGTGTTGACGCCAGCTCCTACGAGCAGTACTTC. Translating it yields CAISVDASSYEQYF.

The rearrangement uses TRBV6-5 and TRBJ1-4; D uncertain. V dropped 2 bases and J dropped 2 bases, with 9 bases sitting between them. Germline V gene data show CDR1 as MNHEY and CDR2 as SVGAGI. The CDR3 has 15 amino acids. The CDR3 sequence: CASSYSSYTNEKLFF. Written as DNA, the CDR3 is TGTGCCAGCAGTTACAGCAGCTATACTAATGAAAAACTGTTTTTT.

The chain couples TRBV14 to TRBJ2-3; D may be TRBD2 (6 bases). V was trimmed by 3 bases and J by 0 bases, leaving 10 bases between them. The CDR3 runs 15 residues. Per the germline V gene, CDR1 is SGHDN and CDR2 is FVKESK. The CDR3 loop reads CASSQGTLSTDTQYF. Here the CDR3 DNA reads TGTGCCAGCAGCCAGGGGACTCTAAGCACAGATACGCAGTATTTT. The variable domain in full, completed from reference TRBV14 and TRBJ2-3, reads EAGVTQFPSHSVIEKGQTVTLRCDPISGHDNLYWYRRVMGKEIKFLLHFVKESKQDESGMPNNRFLAERTGGTYSTLKVQPAELEDSGVYFCASSQGTLSTDTQYFGPGTRLTVL.

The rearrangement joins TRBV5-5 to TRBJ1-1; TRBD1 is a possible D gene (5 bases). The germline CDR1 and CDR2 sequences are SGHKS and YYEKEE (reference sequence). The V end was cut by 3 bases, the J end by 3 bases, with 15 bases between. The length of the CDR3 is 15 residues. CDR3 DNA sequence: TGTGCCAGCAGCTCTCCCGGCGAGGGGCACACTGAAGCTTTCTTT. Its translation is CASSSPGEGHTEAFF.

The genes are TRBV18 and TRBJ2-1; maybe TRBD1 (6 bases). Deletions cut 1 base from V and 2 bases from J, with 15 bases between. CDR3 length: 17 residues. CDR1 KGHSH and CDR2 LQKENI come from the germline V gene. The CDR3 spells CASSPRQTGSTYNEQFF. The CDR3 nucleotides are TGTGCCAGCTCACCACGCCAAACAGGGTCTACCTACAATGAGCAGTTCTTC.